The sequence of this T cell receptor (beta chain) was determined in a study of blood T cells in healthy people across ages. The study's findings and limits: TCR beta diversity was tightly associated with the proportion of naive T cells. Reliance upon unsorted PBMCs precluded definitive naive versus antigen-experienced comparison.

V shed 7 bases and J shed 4 bases, with 16 bases lying between them. CDR3 length: 13 amino acids. Germline lookup yields CDR1 SQVTM and CDR2 ANQGSEA. Every participating donor contributed 9.5 to 10 milliliters of peripheral blood through a draw. A note on this clonotype: The antigen remains unidentified.

A second PCR of 7 to 11 cycles used a sample-barcoded 5' primer and a J-beta primer mix. Carrying 12 random nucleotides, a template-switch adaptor labeled each individual cDNA molecule. TCRdb used MiXCR to reprocess the 5' RACE reads, holding one entry per CDR3 protein. Among more than 500,000 distinct CDR3 sequences listed, 25% to 30% were seen once. This clonotype was obtained from a woman in her sixties or seventies in good health. Specimen: blood. The chain couples TRBV29-1 to TRBJ2-5, with D possibly called TRBD1 or TRBD2 (5 bases each). CDR3 DNA sequence: TGCAGCGCGGCACCGGGACGCCTAGAGACCCAGTACTTC. Residues: CSAAPGRLETQYF.